These 5 T cell receptor beta chains were sequenced from one sample in a study of OX40 agonist ivuxolimab in advanced cancers. TCRdb keeps only in-frame clones here, not all; method: immunoSEQ multiplex PCR. The table lists tens of thousands of clones, over 85% of them singletons. This specimen was CD4+ or CD8+ T cells sorted from blood, taken in a trial of the OX40 agonist ivuxolimab. The receptors stem from an adult with an advanced solid tumor such as melanoma, head and neck, liver or kidney cancer.

The V call is TRBV14, the J call TRBJ1-1; D unresolved. From germline, CDR1 is SGHDN and CDR2 FVKESK. This CDR3 region has 17 residues. V lost 4 bases, J lost 0 bases, and 18 bases lay in between. As DNA, the CDR3 is TGTGCCAGCAGCCCCCGTCCTTTCATTAACCTGAACACTGAAGCTTTCTTT. It specifies CASSPRPFINLNTEAFF.

The chain employs TRBV9 and TRBJ2-3, with 13 bases aligning to TRBD2. J gave up 0 bases and V 4 bases, and 8 bases lay outside the gene matches. The germline V gene has CDR1 SGDLS and CDR2 YYNGEE. This CDR3 contains 18 residues. The CDR3 sequence: CASSWTSGGYSSTDTQYF. The CDR3 nucleotides are TGTGCCAGCAGCTGGACTAGCGGGGGATATAGCAGCACAGATACGCAGTATTTT.

The count of this clone is one. The rearrangement joins TRBV30 to TRBJ2-2; possibly TRBD1 or TRBD2 for D (5 bases each). The CDR3 has 14 residues. The V gene's germline CDR1 is GTSNPN and CDR2 SVGIG (reference sequence). V was shortened by 2 bases and J by 5 bases, with 12 bases between the two germline ends. The CDR3 spells CAWSPTGGTGELFF. The CDR3 DNA sequence: TGTGCCTGGAGTCCCACAGGAGGTACCGGGGAGCTGTTTTTT.

The V gene is TRBV7-2, the J gene TRBJ1-1; D is possibly TRBD1 (5 bases). Germline loops: CDR1 SGHTA, CDR2 FQGNSA. Trimming cost V 3 bases and J 4 bases, with 6 bases left between them. This CDR3 has 12 amino acids. The CDR3 here is CASSFGATEAFF. The CDR3 DNA reads as TGTGCCAGCAGCTTCGGGGCCACTGAAGCTTTCTTT.

The genes are TRBV9 and TRBJ2-3, with TRBD2 matching 7 bases. Germline CDR1 and CDR2: SGDLS and YYNGEE. V lost 2 bases to trimming and J lost 0 bases; unmatched junction nucleotides: 3. This CDR3 has 15 amino acids. CDR3 DNA: TGTGCCAGCAGCGTTGCTAGCGGTAGCACAGATACGCAGTATTTT. As protein: CASSVASGSTDTQYF. Variable domain in full (rest from reference TRBV9 and TRBJ2-3): DSGVTQTPKHLITATGQRVTLRCSPRSGDLSVYWYQQSLDQGLQFLIQYYNGEERAKGNILERFSAQQFPDLHSELNLSSLELGDSALYFCASSVASGSTDTQYFGPGTRLTVL.